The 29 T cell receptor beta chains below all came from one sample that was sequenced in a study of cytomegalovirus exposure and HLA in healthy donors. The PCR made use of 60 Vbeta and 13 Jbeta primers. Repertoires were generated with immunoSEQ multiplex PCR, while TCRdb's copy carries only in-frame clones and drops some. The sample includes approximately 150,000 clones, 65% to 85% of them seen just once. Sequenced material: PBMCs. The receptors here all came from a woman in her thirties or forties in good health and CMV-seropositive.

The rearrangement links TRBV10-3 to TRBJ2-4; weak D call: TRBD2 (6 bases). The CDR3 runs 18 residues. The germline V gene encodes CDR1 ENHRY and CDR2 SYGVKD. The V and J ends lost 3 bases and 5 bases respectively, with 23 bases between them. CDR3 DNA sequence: TGTGCCATCAGTGAAGGGTGGTTCGCCTCGCGCGGGGAAAACATTCAGTACTTC. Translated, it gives CAISEGWFASRGENIQYF.

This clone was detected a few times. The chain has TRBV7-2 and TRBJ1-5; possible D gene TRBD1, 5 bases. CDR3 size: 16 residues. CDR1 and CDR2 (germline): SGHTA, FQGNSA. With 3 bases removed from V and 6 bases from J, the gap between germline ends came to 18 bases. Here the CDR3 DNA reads TGTGCCAGCAGCTTTCAGAGTACAGAAACAGGTCAGCCCCAGCATTTT. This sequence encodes CASSFQSTETGQPQHF. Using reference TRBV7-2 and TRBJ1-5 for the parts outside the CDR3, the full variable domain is GAGVSQSPSNKVTEKGKDVELRCDPISGHTALYWYRQSLGQGLEFLIYFQGNSAPDKSGLPSDRFSAERTGGSVSTLTIQRTQQEDSAVYLCASSFQSTETGQPQHFGDGTRLSIL.

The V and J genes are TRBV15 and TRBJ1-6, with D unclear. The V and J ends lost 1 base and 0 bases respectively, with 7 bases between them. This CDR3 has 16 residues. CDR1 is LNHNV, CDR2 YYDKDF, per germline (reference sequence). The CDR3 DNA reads TGTGCCACCAGCAGAGGCCCGGGCTCCTATAATTCACCCCTCCACTTT. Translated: CATSRGPGSYNSPLHF.

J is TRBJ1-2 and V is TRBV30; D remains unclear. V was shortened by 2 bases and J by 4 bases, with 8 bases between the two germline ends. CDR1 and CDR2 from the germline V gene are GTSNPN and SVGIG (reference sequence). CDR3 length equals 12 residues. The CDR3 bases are TGTGCCTGGAGTTCAGGATCCTATGGCTACACCTTC. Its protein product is CAWSSGSYGYTF.

CDR3 in DNA: TGTGCCAGTAGTTGGGGCTCCGGAAACACCATATATTTT. Its translation: CASSWGSGNTIYF. The chain combines TRBV19 with TRBJ1-3; D is perhaps TRBD1 (5 bases). The ends were cut back, 5 bases at V and 4 bases at J, with 9 bases in the middle. The CDR3 sequence is 13 residues long. CDR1 LNHDA and CDR2 SQIVND come from the germline V gene (reference sequence).

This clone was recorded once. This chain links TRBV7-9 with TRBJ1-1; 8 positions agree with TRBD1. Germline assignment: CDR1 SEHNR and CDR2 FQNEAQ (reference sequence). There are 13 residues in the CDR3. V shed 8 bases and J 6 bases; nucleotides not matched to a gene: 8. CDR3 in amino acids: CASSKEQGAEAFF. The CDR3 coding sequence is TGTGCCAGCTCAAAAGAACAGGGGGCTGAAGCTTTCTTT.

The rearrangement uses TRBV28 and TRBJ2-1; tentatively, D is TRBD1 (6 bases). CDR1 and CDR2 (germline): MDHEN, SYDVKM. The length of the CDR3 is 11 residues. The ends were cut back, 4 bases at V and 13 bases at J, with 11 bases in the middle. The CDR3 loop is CASSSRGHQFF. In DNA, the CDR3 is TGTGCCAGCAGTTCCAGGGGTCATCAGTTCTTC.

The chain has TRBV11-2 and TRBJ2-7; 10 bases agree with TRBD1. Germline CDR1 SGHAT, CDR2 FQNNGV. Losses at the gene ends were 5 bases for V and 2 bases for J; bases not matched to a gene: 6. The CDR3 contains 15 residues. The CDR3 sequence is CASSRGQGGTYEQYF. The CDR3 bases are TGTGCCAGCAGCCGTGGACAGGGGGGTACCTACGAGCAGTACTTC. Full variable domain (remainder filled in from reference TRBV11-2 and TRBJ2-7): EAGVAQSPRYKIIEKRQSVAFWCNPISGHATLYWYQQILGQGPKLLIQFQNNGVVDDSQLPKDRFSAERLKGVDSTLKIQPAKLEDSAVYLCASSRGQGGTYEQYFGPGTRLTVT.

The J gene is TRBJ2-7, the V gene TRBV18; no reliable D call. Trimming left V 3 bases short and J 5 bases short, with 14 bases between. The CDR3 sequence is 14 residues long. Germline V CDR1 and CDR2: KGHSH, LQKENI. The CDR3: CASSPPAGLHEQYF. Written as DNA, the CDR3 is TGTGCCAGCTCACCCCCCGCCGGGTTACACGAGCAGTACTTC.

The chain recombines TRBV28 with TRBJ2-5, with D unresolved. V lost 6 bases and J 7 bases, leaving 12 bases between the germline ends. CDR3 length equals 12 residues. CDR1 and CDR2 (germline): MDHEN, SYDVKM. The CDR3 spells CASSWNLGTQYF. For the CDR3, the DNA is TGTGCCAGCAGCTGGAACCTAGGGACCCAGTACTTC.

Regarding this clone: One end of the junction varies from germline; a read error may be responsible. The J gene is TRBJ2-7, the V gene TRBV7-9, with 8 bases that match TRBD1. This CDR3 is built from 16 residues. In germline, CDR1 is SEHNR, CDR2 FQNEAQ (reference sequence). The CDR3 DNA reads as TGTTCCAGCAGCCTCCCCTCCGGACAGGGACGATACGAGCAGTACTTC. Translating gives CSSSLPSGQGRYEQYF.

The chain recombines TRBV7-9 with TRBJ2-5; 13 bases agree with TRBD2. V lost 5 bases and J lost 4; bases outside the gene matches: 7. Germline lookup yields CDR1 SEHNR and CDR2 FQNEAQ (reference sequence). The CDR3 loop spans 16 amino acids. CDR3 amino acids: CASSTALAGGTETQYF. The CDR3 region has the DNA TGTGCCAGCAGCACCGCACTAGCGGGGGGGACAGAGACCCAGTACTTC.

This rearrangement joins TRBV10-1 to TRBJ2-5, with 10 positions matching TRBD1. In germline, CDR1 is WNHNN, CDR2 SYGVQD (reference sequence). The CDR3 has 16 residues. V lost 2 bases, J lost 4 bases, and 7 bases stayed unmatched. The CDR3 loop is CASSEGGTGERETQYF. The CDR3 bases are TGCGCCAGCAGTGAGGGGGGGACAGGGGAACGAGAGACCCAGTACTTC.

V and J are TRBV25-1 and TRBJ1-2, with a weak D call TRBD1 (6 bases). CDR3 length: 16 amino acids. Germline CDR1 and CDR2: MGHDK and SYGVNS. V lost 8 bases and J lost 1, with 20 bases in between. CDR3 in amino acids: CASRTGEGGDNYGYTF. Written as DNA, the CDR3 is TGTGCCAGCCGTACGGGGGAGGGGGGGGATAACTATGGCTACACCTTC.

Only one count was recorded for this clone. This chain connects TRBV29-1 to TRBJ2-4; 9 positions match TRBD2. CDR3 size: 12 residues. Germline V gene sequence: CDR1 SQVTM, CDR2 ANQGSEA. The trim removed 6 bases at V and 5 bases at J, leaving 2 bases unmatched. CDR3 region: CSVRTSENIQYF. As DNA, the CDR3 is TGCAGCGTACGGACTAGCGAAAACATTCAGTACTTC.

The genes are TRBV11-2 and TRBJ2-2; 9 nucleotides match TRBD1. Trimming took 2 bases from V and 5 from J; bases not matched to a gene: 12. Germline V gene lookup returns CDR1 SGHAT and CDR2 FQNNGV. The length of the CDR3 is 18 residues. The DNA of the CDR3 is TGTGCCAGCAGCTTACCACAGACAGGGGGAATTTTTACCGGGGAGCTGTTTTTT. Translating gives CASSLPQTGGIFTGELFF. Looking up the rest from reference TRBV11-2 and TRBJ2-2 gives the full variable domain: EAGVAQSPRYKIIEKRQSVAFWCNPISGHATLYWYQQILGQGPKLLIQFQNNGVVDDSQLPKDRFSAERLKGVDSTLKIQPAKLEDSAVYLCASSLPQTGGIFTGELFFGEGSRLTVL.

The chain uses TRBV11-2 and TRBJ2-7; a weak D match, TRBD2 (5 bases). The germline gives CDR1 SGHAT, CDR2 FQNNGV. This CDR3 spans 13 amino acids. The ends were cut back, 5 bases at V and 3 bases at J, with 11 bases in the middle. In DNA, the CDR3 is TGTGCCAGCAGCGCCGGACGGGGCTACGAGCAGTACTTC. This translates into CASSAGRGYEQYF.

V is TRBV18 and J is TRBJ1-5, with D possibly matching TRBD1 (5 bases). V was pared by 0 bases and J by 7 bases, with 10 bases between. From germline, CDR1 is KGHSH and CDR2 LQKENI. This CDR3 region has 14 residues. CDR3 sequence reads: CASSPPTGNQPQHF. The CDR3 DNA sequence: TGTGCCAGCTCACCACCCACAGGAAACCAGCCCCAGCATTTT.

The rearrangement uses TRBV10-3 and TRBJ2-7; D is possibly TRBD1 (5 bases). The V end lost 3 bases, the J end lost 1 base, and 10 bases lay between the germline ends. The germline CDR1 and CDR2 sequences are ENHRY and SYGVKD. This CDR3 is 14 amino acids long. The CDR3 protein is CAISDNSGSYEQYF. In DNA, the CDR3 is TGTGCCATCAGTGATAACTCAGGGTCCTACGAGCAGTACTTC.

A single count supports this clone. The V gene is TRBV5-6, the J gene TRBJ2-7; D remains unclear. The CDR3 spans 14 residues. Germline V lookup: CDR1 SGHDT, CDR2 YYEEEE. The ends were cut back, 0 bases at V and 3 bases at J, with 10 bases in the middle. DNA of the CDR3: TGTGCCAGCAGCTTGGTTGGTCAGATCTACGAGCAGTACTTC. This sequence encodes CASSLVGQIYEQYF.

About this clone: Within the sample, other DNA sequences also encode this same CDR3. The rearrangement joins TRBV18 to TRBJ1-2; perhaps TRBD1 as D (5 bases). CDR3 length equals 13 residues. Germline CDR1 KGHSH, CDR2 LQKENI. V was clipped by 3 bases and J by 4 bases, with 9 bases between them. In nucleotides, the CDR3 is TGTGCCAGCTCACCCCCGACAGTCTATGGCTACACCTTC. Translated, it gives CASSPPTVYGYTF.

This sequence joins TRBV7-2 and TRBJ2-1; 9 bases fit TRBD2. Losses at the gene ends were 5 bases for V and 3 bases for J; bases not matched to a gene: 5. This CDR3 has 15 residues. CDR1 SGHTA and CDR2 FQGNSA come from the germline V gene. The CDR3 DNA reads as TGTGCCAGCAGCGGGAGGACTAGCGACTACAATGAGCAGTTCTTC. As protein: CASSGRTSDYNEQFF. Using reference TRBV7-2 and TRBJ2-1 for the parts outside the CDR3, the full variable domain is GAGVSQSPSNKVTEKGKDVELRCDPISGHTALYWYRQSLGQGLEFLIYFQGNSAPDKSGLPSDRFSAERTGGSVSTLTIQRTQQEDSAVYLCASSGRTSDYNEQFFGPGTRLTVL.

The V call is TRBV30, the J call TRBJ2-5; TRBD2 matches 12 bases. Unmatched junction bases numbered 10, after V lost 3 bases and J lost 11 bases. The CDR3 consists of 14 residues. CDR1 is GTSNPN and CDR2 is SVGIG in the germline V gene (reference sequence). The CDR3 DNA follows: TGTGCCTGGAGAGCCCTAGCGGGAGGGCCTAAGCAGTACTTC. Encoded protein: CAWRALAGGPKQYF.

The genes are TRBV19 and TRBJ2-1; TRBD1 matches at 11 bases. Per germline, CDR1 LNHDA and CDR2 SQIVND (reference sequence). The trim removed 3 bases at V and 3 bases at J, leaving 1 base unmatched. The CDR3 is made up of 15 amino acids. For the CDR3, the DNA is TGTGCCAGTAGTATGGGACAGGGGGACTACAATGAGCAGTTCTTC. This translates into CASSMGQGDYNEQFF.

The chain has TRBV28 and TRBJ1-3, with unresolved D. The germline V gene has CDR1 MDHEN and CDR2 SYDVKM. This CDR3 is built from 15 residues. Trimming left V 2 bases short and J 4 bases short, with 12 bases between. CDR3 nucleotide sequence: TGTGCCAGCAGTTTACCAGGCATTGGGGGAAACACCATATATTTT. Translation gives CASSLPGIGGNTIYF.

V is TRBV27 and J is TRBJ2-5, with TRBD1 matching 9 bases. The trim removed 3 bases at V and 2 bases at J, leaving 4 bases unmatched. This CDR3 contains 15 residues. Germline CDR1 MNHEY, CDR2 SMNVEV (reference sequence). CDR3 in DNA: TGTGCCAGCAGTTTGATGGGACAGGGTCAAGAGACCCAGTACTTC. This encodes CASSLMGQGQETQYF.

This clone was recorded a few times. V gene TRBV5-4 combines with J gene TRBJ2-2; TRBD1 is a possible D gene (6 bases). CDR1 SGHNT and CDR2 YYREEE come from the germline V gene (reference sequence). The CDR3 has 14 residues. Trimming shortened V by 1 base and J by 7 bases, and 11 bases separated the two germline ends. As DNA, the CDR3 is TGTGCCAGCAGCTTGTCAGGGGCCCTCGGGGAGCTGTTTTTT. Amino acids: CASSLSGALGELFF.

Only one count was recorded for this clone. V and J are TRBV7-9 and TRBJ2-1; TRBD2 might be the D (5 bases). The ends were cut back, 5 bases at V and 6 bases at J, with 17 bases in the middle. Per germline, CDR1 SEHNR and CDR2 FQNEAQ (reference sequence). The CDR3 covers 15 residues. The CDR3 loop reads CASSPPGGSLNEQFF. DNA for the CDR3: TGTGCCAGCAGCCCACCCGGAGGTAGTCTCAATGAGCAGTTCTTC.

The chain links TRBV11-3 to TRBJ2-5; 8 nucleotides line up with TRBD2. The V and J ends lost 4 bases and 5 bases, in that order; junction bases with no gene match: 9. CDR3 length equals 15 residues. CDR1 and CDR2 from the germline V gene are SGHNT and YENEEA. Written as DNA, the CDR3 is TGTGCCAGCAGCTCGAGCGGGGGATGGGTGGAGACCCAGTACTTC. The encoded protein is CASSSSGGWVETQYF.